This TCR beta chain was identified in a study of post-analysis software for immune sequencing data. On the study more broadly: The cohort encompassed relapsing-remitting, secondary progressive and progressive-relapsing multiple sclerosis disease courses.

The study's findings and limits: Diversity measured as normalized Chao1 was significantly lower in multiple sclerosis patients than in controls. Analysis by F measure revealed that same-batch samples clustered strongly together. Roughly 5 TRBV segments (TRBV5-6, TRBV5-1 and TRBV20-1 among them) occurred more frequently in patients than in controls.

cDNA libraries of TCR beta carried unique molecular identifiers. From around 1 to 10 million T cells, about 500,000 cDNA molecules were obtained. TCRdb re-called the PCR reads with MiXCR, one entry per CDR3 protein. The sample includes 430,000 or so distinct CDR3 sequences, about 39% of them seen just once. Note on this clonotype: Its specificity is unknown.

This CDR3 has 16 residues. The trim removed 4 bases at V and 10 bases at J, leaving 15 bases unmatched. Looked up from germline, CDR1 is SGHRS and CDR2 is YFSETQ. This chain connects TRBV5-1 to TRBJ1-2; 11 bases are shared with TRBD1. Sequencing used blood. This receptor was obtained from a girl aged 2 to 10 with multiple sclerosis. The CDR3 nucleotides read TGCGCCAGCAGCGGCGTTGGACAGGGGGCTGGTTGGGCCTACACCTTC. Translation gives CASSGVGQGAGWAYTF.